These T cell receptor beta chains were read from a single sample in a study of CD8 T cells in ankylosing spondylitis. Each CDR3 protein gets one entry after TCRdb re-called the 5' RACE reads with MiXCR. The data show 100,000 to 150,000 distinct CDR3 sequences, with around 13% seen just once and around 3% held by the top ten. Sequencing was done on a sample of blood, either unsorted or a sorted T cell fraction (not recorded which). These TCRs come from a female donor with ankylosing spondylitis or in good health (not recorded which). Each CDR3 is given with its conserved first and last residue. The D gene is left open where the match is weak. Clone sizes are given selectively: once, few, many, or a class where the clone is expanded.

cdr3_aa cdr3_nt j_call d_call v_call clone_size
CASSRLSGTGGDGYTF TGTGCCAGCAGTCGACTCTCCGGGACAGGGGGTGACGGCTACACCTTC TRBJ1-2 TRBD1 TRBV28 once
CASSSGHQNTEAFF TGCGCCAGCAGCTCCGGACACCAGAACACTGAAGCTTTCTTT TRBJ1-1 . TRBV5-1 few
CASSVGTKAFF TGTGCCAGCAGTGTGGGGACAAAAGCTTTCTTT TRBJ1-1 . TRBV2 .
CSARARLAGADTQYF TGCAGTGCTAGAGCTCGACTAGCGGGAGCAGATACGCAGTATTTT TRBJ2-3 TRBD2 TRBV20-1 .
CASSELSDIRNYGYTF TGTGCCAGCAGTGAATTAAGCGACATCCGTAACTATGGCTACACCTTC TRBJ1-2 . TRBV6-1 few
CASSSYSTAEAFF TGTGCCAGCAGCTCTTACAGTACCGCTGAAGCTTTCTTT TRBJ1-1 . TRBV7-2 .
CASSSGQGRPDTQYF TGCGCCAGCAGCTCGGGACAGGGGCGTCCAGATACGCAGTATTTT TRBJ2-3 TRBD1 TRBV5-1 many
CASGLVPGLGNTIYF TGTGCTAGTGGTTTGGTCCCAGGGTTAGGAAACACCATATATTTT TRBJ1-3 . TRBV12-5 .
CASSQVTPDTQYF TGTGCCAGCAGCCAAGTCACTCCAGATACCCAGTACTTC TRBJ2-5 . TRBV14 .
CSAKTSGGSGTQYF TGCAGTGCTAAAACTAGCGGGGGGTCCGGGACGCAGTATTTT TRBJ2-3 TRBD2 TRBV20-1 many
CASRPSGGTDTQYF TGTGCCAGCCGGCCTAGCGGGGGCACAGATACGCAGTATTTT TRBJ2-3 TRBD2 TRBV27 many
CASSLTREGRKTQYF TGTGCCAGCAGTTTAACTAGAGAGGGGAGGAAGACCCAGTACTTC TRBJ2-5 . TRBV12-3/TRBV12-4 .
CASSFRGTDYNEQFF TGTGCCAGCAGCTTCAGGGGGACTGACTACAATGAGCAGTTCTTC TRBJ2-1 . TRBV5-5 .
CASSRTGDYGYTF TGCGCCAGCAGCCGGACAGGGGACTATGGCTACACCTTC TRBJ1-2 TRBD1 TRBV5-1 few
CASSQRVNGANVLTF TGTGCCAGCAGCCAACGGGTGAATGGGGCCAACGTCCTGACTTTC TRBJ2-6 . TRBV3-1 .
CASTSTGVNTGELFF TGCGCCAGCACATCAACAGGGGTCAACACCGGGGAGCTGTTTTTT TRBJ2-2 TRBD1 TRBV5-1 many
CASSLWPRDRDYEQYF TGCGCCAGCAGCCTCTGGCCTCGGGACAGGGACTACGAGCAGTACTTC TRBJ2-7 TRBD1 TRBV5-1 .
CASSLAGAGGYNEQFF TGTGCCAGCAGCTTAGCTGGGGCGGGGGGGTACAATGAGCAGTTCTTC TRBJ2-1 TRBD2 TRBV7-6 many
CSASGLATYNEQFF TGCAGTGCTAGCGGACTAGCGACATACAATGAGCAGTTCTTC TRBJ2-1 TRBD2 TRBV20-1 many
CASSSQEGNYGYTF TGCGCCAGCAGCTCCCAGGAGGGGAACTATGGCTACACCTTC TRBJ1-2 . TRBV5-1 .
CASTRTGTGEQYF TGTGCCAGCACTCGGACAGGGACAGGGGAGCAGTACTTC TRBJ2-7 TRBD1 TRBV2 .
CASSEGSETQYF TGTGCCAGCAGTGAAGGTTCAGAGACCCAGTACTTC TRBJ2-5 . TRBV2 few
CASSRLADSYEQYF TGTGCCAGCAGTCGACTAGCGGACTCCTACGAGCAGTACTTC TRBJ2-7 TRBD2 TRBV6-1 few
CASSLQGAVVGTQYF TGTGCCAGCAGTTTACAGGGGGCGGTAGTTGGGACCCAGTACTTC TRBJ2-5 TRBD1 TRBV28 many
CASSPGQGANEQYF TGCGCCAGCAGCCCGGGACAGGGGGCAAACGAGCAGTACTTC TRBJ2-7 TRBD1 TRBV5-1 many
CSAGRQGYQSEAFF TGCAGTGCGGGAAGACAGGGATATCAGAGCGAAGCTTTCTTT TRBJ1-1 TRBD1 TRBV20-1 many
CASSDPDARENEQFF TGTGCCAGCAGTGACCCGGACGCCAGAGAGAATGAGCAGTTCTTC TRBJ2-1 . TRBV2 many
CSAHRDGSYEQYF TGCAGTGCTCACCGGGACGGCTCCTACGAGCAGTACTTC TRBJ2-7 . TRBV20-1 .
CSAPELETGELFF TGCAGTGCCCCGGAACTGGAGACCGGGGAGCTGTTTTTT TRBJ2-2 . TRBV20-1 many
CASSEGQAGDTQYF TGTGCCAGCAGCGAGGGACAGGCGGGGGATACGCAGTATTTT TRBJ2-3 TRBD1 TRBV12-3/TRBV12-4 many
CASSPIGLIAGADTQYF TGTGCCAGTAGTCCCATAGGGCTCATAGCAGGGGCGGATACGCAGTATTTT TRBJ2-3 . TRBV19 many
CASGRGAGGGNEQYF TGCGCCAGCGGACGGGGTGCTGGGGGGGGGAACGAGCAGTACTTC TRBJ2-7 TRBD2 TRBV5-1 .
CASSSTGPYTF TGTGCCAGCAGCTCGACAGGTCCCTACACCTTC TRBJ1-2 . TRBV5-6 many
CASSEYQEGAFF TGTGCCAGCAGTGAATATCAAGAGGGAGCTTTCTTT TRBJ1-1 . TRBV25-1 many
CATSRDRGLYNEQFF TGTGCCACCAGCAGAGACAGGGGGCTCTACAATGAGCAGTTCTTC TRBJ2-1 TRBD1 TRBV15 .
CASSLGLEADTQYF TGTGCCAGCAGTCTGGGACTTGAGGCAGATACGCAGTATTTT TRBJ2-3 . TRBV12-3/TRBV12-4 many
CASSLNAGVTYNEQFF TGCGCCAGCAGCTTGAACGCGGGAGTGACCTACAATGAGCAGTTCTTC TRBJ2-1 TRBD2 TRBV5-1 few
CASSPLDEKLFF TGTGCCAGTAGTCCCTTGGACGAAAAACTGTTTTTT TRBJ1-4 . TRBV19 .
CASSLVVYQETQYF TGTGCCAGCAGCTTAGTGGTGTACCAAGAGACCCAGTACTTC TRBJ2-5 . TRBV7-2 .
CASSLGRVRNTEAFF TGTGCCAGCAGCTTAGGCCGGGTCCGGAACACTGAAGCTTTCTTT TRBJ1-1 . TRBV7-9 many
CSARPHHDEQFF TGCAGTGCTAGGCCACATCATGATGAGCAGTTCTTC TRBJ2-1 . TRBV20-1 many
CATSRDGGGGELFF TGTGCCACCAGCAGAGATGGAGGGGGCGGGGAGCTGTTTTTT TRBJ2-2 . TRBV15 many
CASTRGTREETQYF TGCGCCAGCACGAGGGGGACTAGAGAAGAGACCCAGTACTTC TRBJ2-5 TRBD2 TRBV5-1 many
CASSLIQGTYEQYF TGTGCCAGCAGTTTAATCCAGGGGACCTACGAGCAGTACTTC TRBJ2-7 . TRBV27 few
CASSTWGEQETQYF TGTGCCAGCAGCACCTGGGGGGAACAAGAGACCCAGTACTTC TRBJ2-5 . TRBV11-2 .
CASSSLGLADEQFF TGCGCCAGCAGCTCCCTGGGACTAGCCGATGAGCAGTTCTTC TRBJ2-1 TRBD2 TRBV5-1 few
CASCFGTNEQFF TGCGCCAGCTGCTTCGGGACCAATGAGCAGTTCTTC TRBJ2-1 . TRBV5-1 .
CASSYSTGVYEQYF TGTGCCAGCAGTTACTCGACTGGGGTCTACGAGCAGTACTTC TRBJ2-7 . TRBV6-5 .
CASSTGQGYHEQYF TGTGCCAGCAGCACGGGACAGGGTTACCACGAGCAGTACTTC TRBJ2-7 TRBD1 TRBV7-8 many
CSARDQGHNSPLHF TGCAGTGCTAGAGATCAGGGGCATAATTCACCCCTCCACTTT TRBJ1-6 . TRBV20-1 .
CASSLGLASDTQYF TGCGCCAGCAGCCTCGGACTAGCATCAGATACGCAGTATTTT TRBJ2-3 TRBD2 TRBV5-1 many
CASSLVDGNYGYTF TGTGCCAGCAGTTTGGTGGACGGCAACTATGGCTACACCTTC TRBJ1-2 . TRBV28 .
CASSSGLARAYF TGTGCCAGCAGTTCGGGACTAGCGAGAGCGTATTTT TRBJ2-3 TRBD2 TRBV12-3/TRBV12-4 .
CASSLEQVTYEQYF TGTGCCAGCAGTTTAGAACAGGTCACCTACGAGCAGTACTTC TRBJ2-7 . TRBV12-3/TRBV12-4 many